These T cell receptor beta chains were read from a single sample in a study of naive and memory T cell subsets. Via MiXCR, TCRdb re-called the UMI-ligation and nested PCR reads, giving one row per CDR3 protein. The table has about 21,000 distinct CDR3 sequences, roughly 9.6% seen once. Material for sequencing was central memory CD8+ T cells from blood. The receptors here all came from a human donor in good health. CDR3s include the opening cysteine and the closing phenylalanine or tryptophan. Each record gives: J gene, D gene, clone size, V gene, CDR3 protein, CDR3 DNA. A D gene is named only where the DNA matches it firmly. Clone size is shown for a subset of rows, as once, few, many or a class of expanded clone.

j_gene: TRBJ2-5; d_gene: TRBD2; abundance: -; v_gene: TRBV5-6; CDR3aa: CASSPPGSGSYETQYF; CDR3nt: TGTGCCAGCAGCCCCCCAGGCAGCGGGAGTTATGAGACCCAGTACTTC
j_gene: TRBJ2-1; d_gene: -; abundance: few; v_gene: TRBV27; CDR3aa: CATRPGSLGNEQFF; CDR3nt: TGTGCCACCCGGCCCGGGAGTTTAGGCAATGAGCAGTTCTTC
j_gene: TRBJ2-7; d_gene: -; abundance: -; v_gene: TRBV14; CDR3aa: CASSQVGYEQYF; CDR3nt: TGTGCCAGCAGCCAGGTGGGATACGAGCAGTACTTC
j_gene: TRBJ2-3; d_gene: -; abundance: many; v_gene: TRBV2; CDR3aa: CASSVVGTPATDTQYF; CDR3nt: TGTGCCAGCAGCGTAGTCGGAACCCCGGCCACAGATACGCAGTATTTT
j_gene: TRBJ2-5; d_gene: -; abundance: few; v_gene: TRBV7-2; CDR3aa: CASSLPLRRETQYF; CDR3nt: TGTGCCAGCAGCTTACCCCTCAGGAGAGAGACCCAGTACTTC
j_gene: TRBJ1-2; d_gene: -; abundance: few; v_gene: TRBV20-1; CDR3aa: CSARDVQGRDGYTF; CDR3nt: TGCAGTGCTAGAGATGTTCAGGGTCGGGATGGCTACACCTTC
j_gene: TRBJ1-4; d_gene: -; abundance: many; v_gene: TRBV6-2/TRBV6-3; CDR3aa: CASSYGTNPNEKLFF; CDR3nt: TGTGCCAGCAGTTACGGAACAAACCCTAATGAAAAACTGTTTTTT
j_gene: TRBJ2-3; d_gene: -; abundance: many; v_gene: TRBV6-4; CDR3aa: CASSEDGATDTQYF; CDR3nt: TGTGCCAGCAGTGAGGACGGGGCAACAGATACGCAGTATTTT
j_gene: TRBJ1-3; d_gene: -; abundance: many; v_gene: TRBV6-6; CDR3aa: CASADFGNTIYF; CDR3nt: TGTGCCAGCGCAGATTTCGGAAACACCATATATTTT
j_gene: TRBJ1-1; d_gene: -; abundance: many; v_gene: TRBV5-5; CDR3aa: CASSLVVWTEAFF; CDR3nt: TGTGCCAGCAGCTTGGTCGTGTGGACTGAAGCTTTCTTT
j_gene: TRBJ2-6; d_gene: -; abundance: many; v_gene: TRBV4-3; CDR3aa: CASSHALQGPSGANVLTF; CDR3nt: TGCGCCAGCAGCCATGCTCTACAGGGCCCGTCTGGGGCCAACGTCCTGACTTTC
j_gene: TRBJ2-1; d_gene: -; abundance: many; v_gene: TRBV2; CDR3aa: CASNERWQFF; CDR3nt: TGTGCCAGCAACGAACGGTGGCAGTTCTTC
j_gene: TRBJ1-4; d_gene: -; abundance: few; v_gene: TRBV7-9; CDR3aa: CASSGPVVVGTNEKLFF; CDR3nt: TGTGCCAGCAGCGGTCCCGTTGTGGTAGGAACTAATGAAAAACTGTTTTTT
j_gene: TRBJ1-3; d_gene: -; abundance: -; v_gene: TRBV7-8; CDR3aa: CERRLEYNGNTIYF; CDR3nt: TGTGAAAGAAGATTAGAATATAATGGAAACACCATATATTTT
j_gene: TRBJ1-1; d_gene: -; abundance: many; v_gene: TRBV6-5; CDR3aa: CASKTQTRATEAFF; CDR3nt: TGTGCCAGCAAAACCCAAACCCGGGCCACTGAAGCTTTCTTT
j_gene: TRBJ2-1; d_gene: TRBD2; abundance: many; v_gene: TRBV14; CDR3aa: CASSRPRASGRSNEQFF; CDR3nt: TGTGCCAGCAGCCGTCCAAGGGCTAGCGGGAGGTCCAATGAGCAGTTCTTC
j_gene: TRBJ2-7; d_gene: -; abundance: -; v_gene: TRBV20-1; CDR3aa: CSAPAVYEQYF; CDR3nt: TGCAGTGCTCCGGCAGTCTACGAGCAGTACTTC